A single T cell receptor (beta chain) is shown here with its context. CDR1 is MNHEY, CDR2 SMNVEV, per germline (reference sequence). V gave up 5 bases and J gave up 6 bases, with 17 bases separating them. The CDR3 runs 14 residues. The data were taken from a study of blood T cell repertoires in COVID-19. On the study more broadly: Researchers got acute and convalescent COVID-19 samples from the United States, Italy and Spain.

Some clones are missing from TCRdb's copy, which holds only in-frame ones; the method was immunoSEQ multiplex PCR. The sample comprises about 270,000 clones, 81% of which are singletons, and around 2.9% rests with the top ten. The chain recombines TRBV27 with TRBJ2-7, with D possibly matching TRBD1 (7 bases). The receptor was derived from a woman aged 55-70 years with active or convalescent COVID-19. Specimen: peripheral blood. CDR3 residues: CASSLSGGYIEQYF. CDR3 DNA sequence: TGTGCCAGCAGTCTCTCAGGGGGGTACATCGAGCAGTACTTC.